The 12 T cell receptor beta chains listed next were all sequenced from one sample in a study of T cell responses to AZD1222 COVID-19 vaccine. Assay used: immunoSEQ multiplex PCR; TCRdb lists only in-frame clones, some missing. The sample has around 120,000 clones, about nine tenths seen once. The starting material was peripheral blood, obtained on day 0 of MenACWY control vaccination. The receptor source for this set is an adult in good health.

This clone showed up just a few times. This chain connects TRBV19 to TRBJ2-7; D call uncertain. CDR3 size: 11 residues. The V end was cut by 5 bases, the J end by 3 bases, with 5 bases between. The V gene's germline CDR1 is LNHDA and CDR2 SQIVND (reference sequence). The CDR3 sequence is CASSDDYEQYF. The CDR3 nucleotides read TGTGCCAGTAGTGATGACTACGAGCAGTACTTC.

The gene calls are TRBV2 and TRBJ2-2; D may be TRBD1 or TRBD2 (6 bases each). The CDR3 extends over 16 amino acids. Germline lookup yields CDR1 SNHLY and CDR2 FYNNEI. Trimming stripped 2 bases from V and 5 bases from J, with 15 bases between. The CDR3 nucleotides read TGTGCCAGCAGTGAATGGGCTATAGGGGGGACCGGGGAGCTGTTTTTT. Translated, it gives CASSEWAIGGTGELFF.

The chain couples TRBV2 to TRBJ2-7, with a possible D match to TRBD2 (5 bases). Germline V CDR1 and CDR2: SNHLY, FYNNEI. V shed 1 base and J shed 3 bases, with 13 bases lying between them. CDR3 length equals 15 residues. The CDR3 here is CASSEEGSGGYEQYF. CDR3 DNA: TGTGCCAGCAGTGAAGAGGGCAGTGGAGGCTACGAGCAGTACTTC. The whole variable domain, filled in from reference TRBV2 and TRBJ2-7, reads EPEVTQTPSHQVTQMGQEVILRCVPISNHLYFYWYRQILGQKVEFLVSFYNNEISEKSEIFDDQFSVERPDGSNFTLKIRSTKLEDSAMYFCASSEEGSGGYEQYFGPGTRLTVT.

To note about this clone: Other DNA sequences in this specimen translate into the identical CDR3. The V call is TRBV10-1, the J call TRBJ2-1, with unresolved D. V was pared by 0 bases and J by 7 bases, with 10 bases between. CDR1 WNHNN and CDR2 SYGVQD come from the germline V gene (reference sequence). This CDR3 has 14 amino acids. The CDR3 DNA reads TGCGCCAGCAGTGAGTCGGGAAGGGTTAATGAGCAGTTCTTC. Protein sequence: CASSESGRVNEQFF.

The chain employs TRBV6-6 and TRBJ2-1, with 9 bases lining up with TRBD2. Germline CDR1 MNHNY, CDR2 SVGAGI (reference sequence). The CDR3 is 17 amino acids. With 6 bases clipped from V and 9 bases from J, the junction kept 18 bases outside the gene matches. CDR3 nucleotide sequence: TGTGCCAGCAGCCGAGGGGTAGCGGGAGCCACCTTGGGTGAGCAGTTCTTC. Protein product: CASSRGVAGATLGEQFF.

This clone has more than one count but fewer than ten. The chain uses TRBV4-1 and TRBJ2-2; 13 nucleotides line up with TRBD2. V gave up 1 base and J gave up 6 bases; unmatched junction bases: 2. The CDR3 has 16 residues. Germline V CDR1 and CDR2: MGHRA, YSYEKL. This CDR3 is CASSQGGLAGSGELFF. CDR3 nucleotides: TGCGCCAGCAGCCAAGGGGGACTAGCGGGATCCGGGGAGCTGTTTTTT.

The V and J genes are TRBV3-1 (or the pseudogene TRBV3-2) and TRBJ2-1; 9 bases line up with TRBD1. The germline gives CDR1 LGHDT, CDR2 YNNKEL (reference sequence). V lost 3 bases to trimming and J lost 9 bases; unmatched junction nucleotides: 21. The CDR3 consists of 19 residues. CDR3 DNA sequence: TGTGCCAGCAGCCAGCCGGGACAGGGATTTGGGGCGGGAGCTGCTGAGCAGTTCTTC. Translated, it gives CASSQPGQGFGAGAAEQFF.

This clone was picked up one time. The chain carries TRBV6-5 and TRBJ2-7, with 7 bases that match TRBD1. CDR1 is MNHEY and CDR2 is SVGAGI in the germline V gene. V shed 6 bases and J 4 bases; nucleotides not matched to a gene: 6. The CDR3 has 13 amino acids. The CDR3: CASSRQGPYEQYF. The CDR3 nucleotides read TGTGCCAGCAGCCGACAGGGTCCGTACGAGCAGTACTTC.

The V call is TRBV13, the J call TRBJ2-1; possibly TRBD2 for D (6 bases). Germline V lookup: CDR1 PRHDT, CDR2 FYEKMQ (reference sequence). This CDR3 contains 16 residues. Deletions cut 6 bases from V and 0 bases from J, with 15 bases between. The DNA for the CDR3 is TGTGCCAGCAGGCTAGCCCTAGCGCGCTCCTACAATGAGCAGTTCTTC. Protein product: CASRLALARSYNEQFF.

This clone was seen a single time. The gene calls are TRBV18 and TRBJ2-2; perhaps TRBD1 as D (5 bases). In germline, CDR1 is KGHSH, CDR2 LQKENI. The CDR3 runs 19 residues. V lost 0 bases, J lost 1 base, and 18 bases lay in between. The CDR3 loop reads CASSPPRQTTSLNTGELFF. Here the CDR3 DNA reads TGTGCCAGCTCACCACCCCGACAGACCACCTCCTTGAACACCGGGGAGCTGTTTTTT.

CDR3 sequence: CATRGQNYEQYF. CDR3 DNA sequence: TGTGCCACCAGAGGACAGAACTACGAGCAGTACTTC. The genes are TRBV24-1 and TRBJ2-7, with D tentatively TRBD1 (6 bases). CDR1 KGHDR and CDR2 SFDVKD come from the germline V gene. The CDR3 is made up of 12 amino acids. The ends were cut back, 7 bases at V and 3 bases at J, with 9 bases in the middle.

This chain joins TRBV7-9 and TRBJ2-5, with 7 bases that match TRBD1. Losses at the gene ends were 5 bases for V and 2 bases for J; bases not matched to a gene: 8. The V gene's germline CDR1 is SEHNR and CDR2 FQNEAQ (reference sequence). The CDR3 length is 15 residues. Here the CDR3 DNA reads TGTGCCAGCAGCCGAGAGGGGACAGCACAAGAGACCCAGTACTTC. It is translated as CASSREGTAQETQYF.